This T cell receptor beta chain was sequenced in a study of follicular helper T cells after annual influenza vaccination. CDR1 and CDR2 (germline): SGHTS, YDEGEE. Trimming took 4 bases from V and 6 from J, leaving 17 bases between them. The CDR3 is made up of 15 amino acids. Stated time point: 2015-2016 season, 7 days after influenza vaccination. Clones were read by immunoSEQ multiplex PCR, and TCRdb kept only the in-frame ones, dropping some. The sample lists some 7,300 clones, over 80% occurring once. The receptor's source is an adult who received the influenza vaccine. The sequenced sample was CXCR5+ CD38- circulating T follicular helper cells from blood, obtained 7 days after influenza vaccination. Subset meaning: circulating Tfh, non-naive CD4+CXCR5+PD-1+ (ICOS+CD38+ or ICOS-CD38-). The genes are TRBV5-8 and TRBJ2-1; tentatively, D is TRBD1 or TRBD2 (5 bases each). The CDR3 DNA sequence: TGTGCCAGCAGCAGGGACCGGGACCGATTCAATGAGCAGTTCTTC. This sequence encodes CASSRDRDRFNEQFF.